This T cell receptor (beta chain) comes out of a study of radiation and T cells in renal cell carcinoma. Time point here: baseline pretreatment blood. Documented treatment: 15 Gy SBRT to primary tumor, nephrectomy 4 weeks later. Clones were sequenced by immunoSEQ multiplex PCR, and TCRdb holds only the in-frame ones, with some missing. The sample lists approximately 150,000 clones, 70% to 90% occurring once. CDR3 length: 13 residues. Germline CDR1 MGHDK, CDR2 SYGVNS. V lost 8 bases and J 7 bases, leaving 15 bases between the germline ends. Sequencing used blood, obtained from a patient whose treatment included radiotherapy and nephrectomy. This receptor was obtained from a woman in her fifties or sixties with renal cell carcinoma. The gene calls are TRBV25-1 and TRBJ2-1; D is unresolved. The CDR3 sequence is CASEDDLGNEQFF. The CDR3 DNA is TGTGCCAGCGAGGACGACCTAGGGAATGAGCAGTTCTTC. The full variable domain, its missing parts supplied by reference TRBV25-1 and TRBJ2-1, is EADIYQTPRYLVIGTGKKITLECSQTMGHDKMYWYQQDPGMELHLIHYSYGVNSTEKGDLSSESTVSRIRTEHFPLTLESARPSHTSQYLCASEDDLGNEQFFGPGTRLTVL.